These 4 T cell receptor beta chains share one sample of origin, sequenced in a study of shared clonotypes between healthy human individuals. The naive CD8 subset, CD45RO-negative cells positively selected for CCR7, excluded terminally differentiated effector memory CD45RA+ cells. Assay used: immunoSEQ multiplex PCR; TCRdb lists only in-frame clones, some missing. The table has approximately 600,000 clones, about 95% seen once. Sequenced sample: naive CD8+ T cells sorted from blood. The receptor set was obtained from a woman aged 30 to 39 in good health.

V gene TRBV2 combines with J gene TRBJ2-5; D gene ambiguous. Germline lookup yields CDR1 SNHLY and CDR2 FYNNEI. The V gene lost 2 bases and the J gene lost 5 bases, with 15 bases spanning the gap. The CDR3 runs 15 residues. CDR3 amino acids: CASSEYTVSYETQYF. CDR3 bases: TGTGCCAGCAGTGAATATACAGTGTCATATGAGACCCAGTACTTC.

The V call is TRBV9, the J call TRBJ2-3, with TRBD2 matching 7 bases. The CDR3 has 15 amino acids. CDR1 and CDR2 (germline): SGDLS, YYNGEE. With 3 bases clipped from V and 5 bases from J, the junction kept 9 bases outside the gene matches. As DNA, the CDR3 is TGTGCCAGCAGCGGTGGGACTACTCGCCTAGATACGCAGTATTTT. This codes for CASSGGTTRLDTQYF.

The genes are TRBV19 and TRBJ2-7; D might be TRBD2 (5 bases). Germline V gene data show CDR1 as LNHDA and CDR2 as SQIVND (reference sequence). V lost 1 base, J lost 3 bases, and 16 bases lay in between. The CDR3 spans 16 residues. CDR3 amino acids: CASSIALAGQNYEQYF. As DNA, the CDR3 is TGTGCCAGTAGTATAGCCCTTGCGGGTCAAAACTACGAGCAGTACTTC.

The J gene is TRBJ1-2, the V gene TRBV11-2; D may be TRBD1 (5 bases). With 5 bases removed from V and 4 bases from J, the gap between germline ends came to 17 bases. Germline V gene sequence: CDR1 SGHAT, CDR2 FQNNGV. CDR3 length: 15 amino acids. The CDR3 region has the DNA TGTGCCAGCAGCCCGATTACAGGACGTAGCTATGGCTACACCTTC. Its translation: CASSPITGRSYGYTF.